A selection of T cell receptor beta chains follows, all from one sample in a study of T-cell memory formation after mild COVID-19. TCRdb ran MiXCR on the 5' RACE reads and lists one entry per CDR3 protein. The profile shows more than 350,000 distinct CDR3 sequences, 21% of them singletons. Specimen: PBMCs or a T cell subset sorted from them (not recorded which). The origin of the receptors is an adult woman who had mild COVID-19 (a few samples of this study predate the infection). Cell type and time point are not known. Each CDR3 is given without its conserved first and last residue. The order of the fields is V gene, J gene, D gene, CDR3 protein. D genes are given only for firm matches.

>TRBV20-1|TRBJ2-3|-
SASRTAGFTDTQY
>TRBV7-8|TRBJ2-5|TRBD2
ASSFAMSGRDRETQY
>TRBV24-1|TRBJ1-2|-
ATSDRRRGRNYGYT
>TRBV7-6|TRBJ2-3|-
ASSDEGGGIDTQY
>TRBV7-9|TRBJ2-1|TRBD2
ASSRTSGGPEGEQF
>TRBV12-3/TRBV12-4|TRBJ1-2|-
ASRRQPSYGYT
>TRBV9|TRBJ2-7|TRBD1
ASSGSMTGSYEQY
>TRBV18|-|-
ASSRQGGVETQY
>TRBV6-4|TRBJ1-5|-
ATFWGQQPQH
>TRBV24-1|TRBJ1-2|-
ATSDSKTASYGYT